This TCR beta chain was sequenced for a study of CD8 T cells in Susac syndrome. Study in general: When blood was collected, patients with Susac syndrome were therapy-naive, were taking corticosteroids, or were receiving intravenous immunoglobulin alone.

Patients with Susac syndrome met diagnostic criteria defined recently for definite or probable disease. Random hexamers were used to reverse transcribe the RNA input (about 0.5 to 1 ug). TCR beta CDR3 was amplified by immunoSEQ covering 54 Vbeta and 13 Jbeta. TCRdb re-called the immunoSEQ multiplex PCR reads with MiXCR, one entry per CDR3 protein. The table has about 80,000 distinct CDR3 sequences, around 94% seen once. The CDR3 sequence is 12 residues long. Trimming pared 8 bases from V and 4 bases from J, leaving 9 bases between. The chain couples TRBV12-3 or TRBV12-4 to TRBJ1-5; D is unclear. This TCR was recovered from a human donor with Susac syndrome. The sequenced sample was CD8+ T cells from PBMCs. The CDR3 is CASGVYNQPQHF. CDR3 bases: TGTGCCAGCGGGGTATATAATCAGCCCCAGCATTTT.